A selection of T cell receptor beta chains follows, all from one sample in a study of cytomegalovirus exposure and HLA in healthy donors. Data came from immunoSEQ multiplex PCR; TCRdb stores just in-frame clones and leaves some out. Of about 80,000 clones listed, around 62% are singletons. The source material was PBMCs. The receptors originated from a male donor in good health and CMV-seropositive. CDR3s leave out the opening cysteine and the closing phenylalanine or tryptophan. The order of the fields is V gene, J gene, D gene, clone size, CDR3 protein. The D gene is left open where the match is weak. Some rows have no size entry. The others give once, few or many, or a class for an expanded clone.

V: TRBV11-1; J: TRBJ2-1; D: TRBD2; size: few; CDR3: ASSLGLAGNEQF
V: TRBV30; J: TRBJ1-1; D: .; size: .; CDR3: AWSVRGLNTEAF
V: TRBV6-1; J: TRBJ1-4; D: .; size: .; CDR3: ASSEMRQPNEKLF
V: TRBV2; J: TRBJ1-5; D: .; size: few; CDR3: ASSEAPHGYSNQPQH
V: TRBV28; J: TRBJ2-1; D: TRBD2; size: few; CDR3: ASSLEALAYNEQF
V: TRBV9; J: TRBJ1-2; D: .; size: .; CDR3: ASSDRDGYT
V: TRBV7-9; J: TRBJ1-2; D: .; size: .; CDR3: ASSSDSYGYT
V: TRBV6-5; J: TRBJ2-1; D: TRBD2; size: .; CDR3: ASSTSAGAYEQF
V: TRBV30; J: TRBJ1-1; D: .; size: .; CDR3: AWRGGPSVTEAF
V: TRBV19; J: TRBJ2-2; D: .; size: .; CDR3: ASSKNTNTGELF